Following are 8 T cell receptor delta chains from one sample sequenced in a study of gamma-delta T cells after stem cell transplantation. TCRdb reanalyzed the RT-PCR reads using CATT. The sample has 2,000 to 2,500 delta-chain clones, 6.5% to 8% seen once; the top ten hold approximately 10%. Sequenced: gamma-delta T cells. These receptors came from a human donor. It is not recorded whose cells these are; they may come from a transplant donor.

This clone was counted a few times. A read error may explain this, as a much larger clone is one base away. Other nucleotide sequences in the sample specify the same CDR3. The chain carries TRDV2 and TRDJ1; TRDD3 matches 12 bases. CDR3 length equals 18 residues. J lost 0 bases, V lost 0 bases, and 7 bases had no gene match. Germline V gene data show CDR1 as GEAIGNYY and CDR2 as EKD. The DNA for the CDR3 is TGTGCCTGTGACACCGTGGGACTGGGGGATACCAACACCGATAAACTCATCTTT. Protein sequence: CACDTVGLGDTNTDKLIF.

This clone was observed a few times. The protein in TCRdb stems from a much larger clone and differs at residue 10 from this DNA's translation, likely a read error; here the protein is translated from the DNA. The chain couples TRDV2 to TRDJ1; a weak D match, TRDD3 (5 bases). V was clipped by 2 bases and J by 2 bases, with 17 bases between them. Germline lookup yields CDR1 GEAIGNYY and CDR2 EKD. The CDR3 covers 16 residues. CDR3 residues: CACDSLLAILTDKLIF. CDR3 nucleotides: TGTGCCTGTGACAGTCTACTGGCAATACTGACCGATAAACTCATCTTT.

With respect to this clone: One base separates it from a far larger clone, so it is likely a read error. Other DNA variants within this sample encode the same CDR3. The chain uses TRDV2 and TRDJ3; 12 bases match TRDD3. There are 19 residues in the CDR3. The germline CDR1 and CDR2 sequences are GEAIGNYY and EKD. CDR3 protein: CACDTAGGYASWDTRQMFF. The CDR3 DNA reads as TGTGCCTGTGACACCGCTGGGGGATACGCGTCCTGGGACACACGACAGATGTTTTTC.

Regarding this clone: An end of the junction does not agree with germline; a read error may underlie this. The chain combines TRDV2 with TRDJ1, with TRDD3 matching over 12 bases. Germline loops: CDR1 GEAIGNYY, CDR2 EKD. This CDR3 is 20 amino acids long. The CDR3 is CACDTIQPVLGDTWKDTLIF. Here the CDR3 DNA reads TGTGCCTGTGACACGATCCAGCCTGTACTGGGGGATACTTGGAAGGATACACTCATCTTT.

This clone was counted between two and nine times. A single base separates this from a much larger clone, so it may be a read error. V usage is TRDV2 and J usage is TRDJ3, with TRDD3 identical over 12 bases. Germline assignment: CDR1 GEAIGNYY and CDR2 EKD. The CDR3 has 21 amino acids. In nucleotides, the CDR3 is TGTGCCTGTGACACCGGTAACCTACTGGGGGATACCGCCTGGGGCACCCGACAGATGTTTTTC. Amino acids: CACDTGNLLGDTAWGTRQMFF.

The table lists this clone with a few counts. A read error likely explains this, since a far larger clone differs by one base. The rearrangement uses TRDV2 and TRDJ3; the match to TRDD3 covers 9 bases. CDR3 size: 22 residues. CDR1 is GEAIGNYY, CDR2 EKD, per germline. The CDR3 region is CARDPPPTGDTGSSWDTRQMFF. In DNA form, the CDR3 reads TGTGCCCGTGACCCGCCCCCAACAGGGGATACGGGGAGCTCCTGGGACACCCGACAGATGTTTTTC.

There are a few counts of this clone. TCRdb's listed protein matches a much larger clone and diverges from this DNA's translation at residue 10, likely through a read error; the protein shown comes from the DNA. V gene TRDV2 combines with J gene TRDJ1, with TRDD3 matching over 7 bases. This CDR3 contains 16 residues. The V and J ends lost 0 bases and 2 bases, in that order; junction bases with no gene match: 8. Germline V CDR1 and CDR2: GEAIGNYY, EKD. CDR3 sequence reads: CACDTVGDRVTDKLIF. The CDR3 coding sequence is TGTGCCTGTGACACCGTGGGGGACCGAGTGACCGATAAACTCATCTTT.

This clone was seen only a few times. Mismatch with germline at one junction end may stem from a read error. The chain is built from TRDV2 and TRDJ3, with 9 bases that match TRDD3. Germline V CDR1 and CDR2: GEAIGNYY, EKD. CDR3 length: 21 amino acids. CDR3 nucleotide sequence: TGTGCCTGTGACGCCGTCGCAACTGGGGGACCCAGCACCTGGGACACCCGACAGGTGTTTTTC. Amino acid sequence: CACDAVATGGPSTWDTRQVFF.